The 3 T cell receptor beta chains reported below all come from one sample, sequenced in a study of radiation and T cells in renal cell carcinoma. Sample time point: baseline pretreatment blood. Treatment given: 15 Gy SBRT to primary tumor, nephrectomy 4 weeks later. Profiling relied on immunoSEQ multiplex PCR, and the TCRdb table lists in-frame clones only, not all of them. The sample includes about 130,000 clones, over 75% of them seen just once. The specimen was blood, collected from a patient whose treatment included radiotherapy and nephrectomy. Receptors were obtained from a woman between 45 and 65 years old with renal cell carcinoma.

V and J are TRBV7-2 and TRBJ2-1; a possible D gene is TRBD2 (7 bases). Per germline, CDR1 SGHTA and CDR2 FQGNSA. Trimming cost V 2 bases and J 7 bases, with 15 bases left between them. The CDR3 loop spans 15 amino acids. CDR3 protein: CASSLHAGANNEQFF. The DNA for the CDR3 is TGTGCCAGCAGCTTACATGCGGGGGCCAATAATGAGCAGTTCTTC.

The sample holds one count of this clone. The chain recombines TRBV7-9 with TRBJ1-6, with 7 nucleotides matching TRBD1. The CDR3 is 14 residues long. CDR1 SEHNR and CDR2 FQNEAQ come from the germline V gene (reference sequence). J was trimmed by 7 bases and V by 3 bases; bases with no gene match: 3. CDR3 sequence (DNA): TGTGCCAGCAGCTTTGGACAGGTCAATTCACCCCTCCACTTT. It specifies CASSFGQVNSPLHF.

This rearrangement joins TRBV10-3 to TRBJ2-1; tentatively, D is TRBD2 (5 bases). The germline CDR1 and CDR2 sequences are ENHRY and SYGVKD. The CDR3 loop spans 18 amino acids. With 6 bases removed from V and 0 bases from J, the gap between germline ends came to 21 bases. The CDR3 nucleotides read TGTGCCATCAGCGGCGGCGGTAGCGTAGGCCTCTCCTACAATGAGCAGTTCTTC. It translates to CAISGGGSVGLSYNEQFF.